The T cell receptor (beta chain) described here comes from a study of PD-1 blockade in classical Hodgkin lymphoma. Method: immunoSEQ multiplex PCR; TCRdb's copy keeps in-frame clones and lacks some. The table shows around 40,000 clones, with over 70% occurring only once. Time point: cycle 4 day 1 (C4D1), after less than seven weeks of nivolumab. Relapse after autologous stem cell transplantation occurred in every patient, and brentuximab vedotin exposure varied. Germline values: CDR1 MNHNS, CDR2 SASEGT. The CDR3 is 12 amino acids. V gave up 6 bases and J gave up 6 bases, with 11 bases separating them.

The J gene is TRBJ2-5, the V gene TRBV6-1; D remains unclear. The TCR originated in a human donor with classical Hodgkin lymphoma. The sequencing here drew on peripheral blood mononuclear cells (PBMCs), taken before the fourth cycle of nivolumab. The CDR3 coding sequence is TGTGCCAGCAGAGAGACCGTAAAGACCCAGTACTTC. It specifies CASRETVKTQYF.